This TCR beta chain was identified in a study of blood T cell repertoires in COVID-19. The authors' processing: Counts of nucleated cells, estimated from reference gene primer amplification, were obtained. The table came from immunoSEQ multiplex PCR; TCRdb's copy has only in-frame clones and leaves some out. V and J calls and clone size are copied from that table; D and trimming were computed from the DNA. The table shows about 290,000 clones, with around nine tenths occurring only once. All recovered Cohort 3 donors got two negative PCRs, got clearance, or saw symptom resolution. With V trimmed by 6 bases and J by 0 bases, 5 bases remained unmatched. The CDR3 runs 14 residues. In germline, CDR1 is MNHEY, CDR2 SVGAGI.

The genes are TRBV6-5 and TRBJ2-7; 7 bases align to TRBD1. Sequenced sample: PBMCs or T cells enriched from blood (not recorded which). This sequence was found in a woman aged 40 to 50 who had recovered from COVID-19. The CDR3 spells CASRETGSSYEQYF. The CDR3 bases are TGTGCCAGCAGGGAGACAGGGTCCTCCTACGAGCAGTACTTC.